This T cell receptor beta chain was documented in a study of molecular identifiers for immune sequencing clone quantification. For bulk TCR libraries, previously described methods and listed TCR primers were used. TCRdb called the PCR reads again in MiXCR, with one record for every CDR3 protein. The data hold more than 450,000 distinct CDR3 sequences, with approximately 25% observed a single time. Germline trimming cut 3 bases from V and 0 bases from J; bases unmatched to any gene: 8. CDR1 DFQATT and CDR2 SNEGSKA come from the germline V gene (reference sequence). The CDR3 totals 16 residues. This clonotype was observed a few times.

Source material: naive CD8+ T cells from blood, with Jurkat cell RNA spiked in. The subset here: FACS-sorted CD8+CD4-CCR7+CD45RA+ naive T cells. This TCR was recovered from a human donor in good health. Some libraries in this study had Jurkat cell RNA spiked in. The chain employs TRBV20-1 and TRBJ2-3; 8 positions match TRBD1. The CDR3 nucleotides are TGCAGTGCTAGTGGGACAGGAGACACTAGCACAGATACGCAGTATTTT. This gives the protein CSASGTGDTSTDTQYF.